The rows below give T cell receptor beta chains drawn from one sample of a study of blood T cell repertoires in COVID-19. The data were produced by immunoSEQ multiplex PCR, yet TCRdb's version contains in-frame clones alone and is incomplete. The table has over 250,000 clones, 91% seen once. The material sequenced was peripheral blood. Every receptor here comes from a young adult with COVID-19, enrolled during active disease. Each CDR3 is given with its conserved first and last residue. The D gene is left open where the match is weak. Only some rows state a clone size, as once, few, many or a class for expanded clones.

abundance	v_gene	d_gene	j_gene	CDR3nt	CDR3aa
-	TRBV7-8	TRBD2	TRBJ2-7	TGTGCCAGCAGCCCAGGGGCTCTAGCGGGAGGGCCGAGGCAGAAGCAGTACTTC	CASSPGALAGGPRQKQYF
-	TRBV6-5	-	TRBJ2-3	TGTGCCAGCATGACCGGAGAGGGAGGCACAGATACGCAGTATTTT	CASMTGEGGTDTQYF
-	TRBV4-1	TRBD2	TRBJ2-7	TGCGCCAGCAGCCAAACCGGGAGGGCCTCCTACGAGCAGTACTTC	CASSQTGRASYEQYF
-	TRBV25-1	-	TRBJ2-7	TGTGCCAGCAGTGAATCAGTAGAGCAGTACTTC	CASSESVEQYF
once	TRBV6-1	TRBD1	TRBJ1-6	TGTGCCAGCAGTGAAATCACAGGGGGGGATTCACCCCTCCACTTT	CASSEITGGDSPLHF
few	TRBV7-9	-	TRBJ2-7	TGTGCCAGCACCAATCGGGGTGGTTTGGAGCAGTACTTC	CASTNRGGLEQYF
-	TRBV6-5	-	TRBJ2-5	TGTGCCAGCAGTCCTGGGAGAGAGACCCAGTACTTC	CASSPGRETQYF
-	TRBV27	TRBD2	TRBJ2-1	TGTGCCAGCTCGCGGGAGAGCTCCTACAATGAGCAGTTCTTC	CASSRESSYNEQFF
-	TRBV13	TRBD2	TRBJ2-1	TGTGCCAGCAGCGCGGGAGGCCACAATGAGCAGTTCTTC	CASSAGGHNEQFF
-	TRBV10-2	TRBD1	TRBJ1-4	TGCGCCAGCAGTCCGGACAGGGCAACTAATGAAAAACTGTTTTTT	CASSPDRATNEKLFF
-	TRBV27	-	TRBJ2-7	TGTGCCAGCAGTCCGTCGAGGAGGGGGCTCGAGCAGTACTTC	CASSPSRRGLEQYF
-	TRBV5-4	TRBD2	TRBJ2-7	TGTGCCAGCAGCTTGGGACTAGCTCCCTACGAGCAGTACTTC	CASSLGLAPYEQYF
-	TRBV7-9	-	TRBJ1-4	TGTGCCAGCAGCGTACAGTCAACTAATGAAAAACTGTTTTTT	CASSVQSTNEKLFF
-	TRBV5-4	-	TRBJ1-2	TGTGCCAGCAGCGGGCCTGGGAGAGCGGGCTATGGCTACACCTTC	CASSGPGRAGYGYTF
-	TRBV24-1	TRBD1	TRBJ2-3	TGTGCCACCAGTGAAACCACAGGGGGGATTTTCACAGATACGCAGTATTTT	CATSETTGGIFTDTQYF
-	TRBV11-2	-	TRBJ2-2	TGTGCCAGCAGCCCAATTACCGGGGAGCTGTTTTTT	CASSPITGELFF
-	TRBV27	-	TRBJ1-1	TGTGCCAGCAGTCATTTAAACTCCCCTGAAGCTTTCTTT	CASSHLNSPEAFF
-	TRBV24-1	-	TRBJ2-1	TGTGCCACCAGTGGCTATACCTCCTACAATGAGCAGTTCTTC	CATSGYTSYNEQFF
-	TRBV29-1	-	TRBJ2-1	TGCAGCGTTGTAACAGGGAGTTACAATGAGCAGTTCTTC	CSVVTGSYNEQFF
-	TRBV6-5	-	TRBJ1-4	TGTGCCAGTAGGGGGGGTAATGAAAAACTGTTTTTT	CASRGGNEKLFF
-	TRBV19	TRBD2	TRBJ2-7	TGTGCCAGTAGTATATCTAGCGGCGCCTACGAGCAGTACTTC	CASSISSGAYEQYF
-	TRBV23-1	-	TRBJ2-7	TGCGCCATCGTGGGGGGGACAGGATTCGACGAGCAGTACTTC	CAIVGGTGFDEQYF
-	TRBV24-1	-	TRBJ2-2	TGTGCCACCAGTGGAGGAACAACGAACACCGGGGAGCTGTTTTTT	CATSGGTTNTGELFF
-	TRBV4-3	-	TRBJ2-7	TGCGCCAGCAGCCAAGAAACGTCTAGGCCCGAGCAGTACTTC	CASSQETSRPEQYF
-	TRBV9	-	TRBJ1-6	TGTGCCAGCAGCGACAGGGATACCTCACCCCTCCACTTT	CASSDRDTSPLHF
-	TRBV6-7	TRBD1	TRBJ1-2	TGTGCCAGCAGTTACAAGGGAGGGGACAGGACACGGCGGCTCTATGGCTACACCTTC	CASSYKGGDRTRRLYGYTF
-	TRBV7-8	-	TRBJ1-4	TGTGCCAGCAGCCCAGCGGGCTGGGAAAAACTGTTTTTT	CASSPAGWEKLFF
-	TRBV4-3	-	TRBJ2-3	TGCGCCAGCAGCCAGGACAGACTCTCAGATACGCAGTATTTT	CASSQDRLSDTQYF
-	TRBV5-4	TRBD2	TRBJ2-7	TGTGCCAGCAGAGTAACTAGCGAATCCTACGAGCAGTACTTC	CASRVTSESYEQYF